One and the same sample provided the 4 T cell receptor beta chains below, sequenced in a study of shared clonotypes between healthy human individuals. Assay used: immunoSEQ multiplex PCR; TCRdb lists only in-frame clones, some missing. The sample lists around 1.6 million clones; 95% to 99% were seen once. Sequencing input: naive CD4+ T cells sorted from blood. Subset meaning: CD45RA+ positively selected. These receptors were obtained from a man aged 30 to 39 in good health.

This chain links TRBV5-1 with TRBJ2-7, with 9 bases matching TRBD1. CDR1 is SGHRS, CDR2 YFSETQ, per germline. CDR3 length equals 15 residues. V lost 0 bases to trimming and J lost 7 bases; unmatched junction nucleotides: 8. The chain's CDR3 is CASSLAGDRGYEQYF. The DNA of the CDR3 is TGCGCCAGCAGCTTGGCCGGAGACAGGGGGTATGAGCAGTACTTC.

This chain links TRBV5-1 with TRBJ2-3; 11 nucleotides agree with TRBD2. CDR3 size: 15 residues. V gave up 4 bases and J gave up 5 bases; unmatched junction bases: 6. Germline loops: CDR1 SGHRS, CDR2 YFSETQ. Here the CDR3 reads CASSPSGTSGDTQYF. CDR3 DNA: TGCGCCAGCAGCCCCTCCGGGACTAGCGGAGATACGCAGTATTTT.

V gene TRBV11-2 combines with J gene TRBJ1-3; D remains ambiguous. The CDR3 consists of 16 residues. In germline, CDR1 is SGHAT, CDR2 FQNNGV. The ends were cut back, 0 bases at V and 4 bases at J, with 13 bases in the middle. CDR3 in DNA: TGTGCCAGCAGCTTAGATCTAAGGGCAGCCGGAAACACCATATATTTT. This translates into CASSLDLRAAGNTIYF.

This chain joins TRBV10-3 and TRBJ2-7; 9 nucleotides align to TRBD1. CDR1 and CDR2 from the germline V gene are ENHRY and SYGVKD. V was clipped by 6 bases and J by 5 bases; unmatched bases: 5. The CDR3 extends over 13 amino acids. The CDR3 DNA sequence: TGTGCCATCAGATGGGACAGGGCAAACGAGCAGTACTTC. This translates into CAIRWDRANEQYF.